This entry is about one TCR beta chain. The target antigen is unknown. The data are from a study of cytomegalovirus exposure and HLA in healthy donors. Study-level results: In vitro, three CMV-associated chains proved specific for CMV antigens.

Produced via immunoSEQ multiplex PCR; TCRdb's table is partial and in-frame only. This table has 200,000 or so clones, 84% appearing once. This receptor was taken from a man aged 18 to 30 in good health and CMV-seropositive. The sequenced material came from PBMCs.

The CDR3 coding sequence is TGCAGCGTTGAAGCGGCAGGGTCCTACGAGCAGTACTTC. Encoded protein: CSVEAAGSYEQYF. The rearrangement links TRBV29-1 to TRBJ2-7, with TRBD1 as a possible D gene (5 bases). The CDR3 sequence is 13 residues long. Germline lookup yields CDR1 SQVTM and CDR2 ANQGSEA. V lost 1 base to trimming and J lost 1 base, with 8 bases between them.